This T cell receptor (beta chain) was sequenced in a study of blood T cell repertoires in COVID-19. The data were produced by immunoSEQ multiplex PCR, yet TCRdb's version contains in-frame clones alone and is incomplete. The sample contains under 300,000 clones, around four fifths of which appear only once. The CDR3 runs to 17 residues. Per the germline V gene, CDR1 is KGHDR and CDR2 is SFDVKD. The germline V and J ends were trimmed by 7 bases and 1 base, with 19 bases remaining between them. The genes are TRBV24-1 and TRBJ1-3; D is undetermined. The sequence was obtained from a woman aged 60-75 years with active or convalescent COVID-19. Sequencing was done on a sample of peripheral blood. The CDR3 is CATRPGEGRSSGNTIYF. CDR3 nucleotide sequence: TGTGCCACCAGGCCCGGGGAAGGTCGTTCTTCTGGAAACACCATATATTTT.